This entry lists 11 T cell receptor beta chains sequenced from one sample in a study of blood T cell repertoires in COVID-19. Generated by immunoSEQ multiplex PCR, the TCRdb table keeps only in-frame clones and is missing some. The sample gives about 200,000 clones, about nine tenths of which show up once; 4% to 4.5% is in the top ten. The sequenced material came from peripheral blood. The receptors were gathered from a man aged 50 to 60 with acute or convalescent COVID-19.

The CDR3 nucleotides are TGTGCCAGCAGCTTAAGACAGGGAAACTATGGCTACACCTTC. This codes for CASSLRQGNYGYTF. The chain employs TRBV11-2 and TRBJ1-2; 7 positions match TRBD1. The CDR3 loop spans 14 amino acids. The J segment lost 2 bases and the V segment lost 2 bases, leaving 2 bases of the junction unmatched. CDR1 is SGHAT, CDR2 FQNNGV, per germline.

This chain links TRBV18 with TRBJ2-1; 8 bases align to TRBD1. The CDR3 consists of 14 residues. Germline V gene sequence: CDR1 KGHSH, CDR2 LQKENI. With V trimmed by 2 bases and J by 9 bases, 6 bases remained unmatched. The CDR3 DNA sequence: TGTGCCAGCTCACCAGGACAGGGTCTTGGTGAGCAGTTCTTC. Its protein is CASSPGQGLGEQFF.

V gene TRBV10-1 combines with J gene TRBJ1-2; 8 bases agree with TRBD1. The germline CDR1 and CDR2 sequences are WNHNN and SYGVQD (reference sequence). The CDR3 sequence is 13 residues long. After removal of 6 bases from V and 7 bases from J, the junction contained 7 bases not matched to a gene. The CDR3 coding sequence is TGCGCCAGCAGCCCGGACAGGGTGTCTGGCTACACCTTC. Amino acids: CASSPDRVSGYTF.

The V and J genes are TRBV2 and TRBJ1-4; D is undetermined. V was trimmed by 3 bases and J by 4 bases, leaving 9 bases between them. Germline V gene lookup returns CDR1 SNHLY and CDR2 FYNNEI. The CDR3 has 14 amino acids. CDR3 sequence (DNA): TGTGCCAGCAGTGACGGCAGGTTTAATGAAAAACTGTTTTTT. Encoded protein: CASSDGRFNEKLFF.

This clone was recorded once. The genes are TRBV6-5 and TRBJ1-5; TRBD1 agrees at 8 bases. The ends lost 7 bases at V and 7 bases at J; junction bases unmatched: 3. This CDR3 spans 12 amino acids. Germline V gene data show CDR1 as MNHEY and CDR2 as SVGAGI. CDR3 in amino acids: CASTGTGQPQHF. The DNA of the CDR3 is TGTGCCAGCACCGGGACAGGCCAGCCCCAGCATTTT.

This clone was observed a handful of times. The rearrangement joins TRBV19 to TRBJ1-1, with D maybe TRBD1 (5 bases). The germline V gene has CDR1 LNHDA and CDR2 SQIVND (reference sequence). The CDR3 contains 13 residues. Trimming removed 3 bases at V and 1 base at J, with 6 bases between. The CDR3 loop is CASSMTENTEAFF. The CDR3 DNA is TGTGCCAGTAGTATGACAGAGAACACTGAAGCTTTCTTT.

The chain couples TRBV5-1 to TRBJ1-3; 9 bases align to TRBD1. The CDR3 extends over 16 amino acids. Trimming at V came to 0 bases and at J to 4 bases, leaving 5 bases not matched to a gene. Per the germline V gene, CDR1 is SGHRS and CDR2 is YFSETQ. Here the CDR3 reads CASSLEGQGIGNTIYF. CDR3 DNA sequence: TGCGCCAGCAGCTTGGAAGGACAGGGGATCGGAAACACCATATATTTT. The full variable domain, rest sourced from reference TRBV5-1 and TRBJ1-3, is KAGVTQTPRYLIKTRGQQVTLSCSPISGHRSVSWYQQTPGQGLQFLFEYFSETQRNKGNFPGRFSGRQFSNSRSEMNVSTLELGDSALYLCASSLEGQGIGNTIYFGEGSWLTVV.

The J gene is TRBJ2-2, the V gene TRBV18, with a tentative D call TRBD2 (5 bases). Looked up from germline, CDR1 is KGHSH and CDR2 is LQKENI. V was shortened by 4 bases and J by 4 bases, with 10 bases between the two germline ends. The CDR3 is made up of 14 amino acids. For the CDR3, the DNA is TGTGCCAGCTCACGGTCGGGGAGCACCGGGGAGCTGTTTTTT. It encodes CASSRSGSTGELFF.

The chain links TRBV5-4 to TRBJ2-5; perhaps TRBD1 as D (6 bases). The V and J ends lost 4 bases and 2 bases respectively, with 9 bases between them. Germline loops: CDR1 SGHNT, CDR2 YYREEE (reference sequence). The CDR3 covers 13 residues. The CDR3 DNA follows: TGTGCCAGCAGCCGACAGGAACAAGAGACCCAGTACTTC. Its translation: CASSRQEQETQYF.

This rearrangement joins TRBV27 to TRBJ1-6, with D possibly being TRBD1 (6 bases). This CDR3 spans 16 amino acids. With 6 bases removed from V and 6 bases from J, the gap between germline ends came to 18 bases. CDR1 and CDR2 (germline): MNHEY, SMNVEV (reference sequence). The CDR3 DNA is TGTGCCAGCAGCCGTAGGCGGGGGGCGCTTAATTCACCCCTCCACTTT. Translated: CASSRRRGALNSPLHF.

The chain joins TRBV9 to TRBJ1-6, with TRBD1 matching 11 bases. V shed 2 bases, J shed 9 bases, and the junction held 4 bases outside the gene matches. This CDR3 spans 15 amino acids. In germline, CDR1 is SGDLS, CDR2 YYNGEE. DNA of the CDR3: TGTGCCAGCAGCGTCCGGGGACAGGGGGGTTCACCCCTCCACTTT. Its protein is CASSVRGQGGSPLHF.